The 8 T cell receptor beta chains in this list originate from one sample, sequenced in a study of CD8 T cells in ankylosing spondylitis. Study findings and constraints: Among TCR beta sequences, a motif of several highly homologous variants appeared characteristic of ankylosing spondylitis blood.

What these receptors recognize is not known. TCRdb itself ran the 5' RACE reads through MiXCR, one entry per CDR3 protein. The sample has over 700,000 distinct CDR3 sequences, 15% to 20% seen once. The sequenced sample consisted of blood, either unsorted or a sorted T cell fraction (not recorded which). The receptors stem from a male donor with ankylosing spondylitis.

J is TRBJ2-3 and V is TRBV20-1; TRBD1 matches at 7 bases. This CDR3 is 13 amino acids long. Trimming cost V 4 bases and J 6 bases; bases outside gene matches: 7. Germline V gene sequence: CDR1 DFQATT, CDR2 SNEGSKA (reference sequence). CDR3 amino acids: CSAKRGRLDTQYF. The CDR3 region has the DNA TGCAGTGCTAAAAGGGGGCGATTGGATACGCAGTATTTT.

The chain joins TRBV3-1 to TRBJ2-2; unclear D gene. V dropped 4 bases and J dropped 6 bases, with 9 bases sitting between them. Germline CDR1 reads LGHDT; CDR2 reads YNNKEL (reference sequence). This CDR3 has 13 residues. The CDR3 DNA is TGTGCCAGCAGCCCTAAGGGCGCCGGGGAGCTGTTTTTT. It encodes CASSPKGAGELFF.

This clonotype occurred a few times. This chain links TRBV20-1 with TRBJ1-4, with D perhaps TRBD1 (6 bases). The CDR3 has 14 residues. Trimming left V 0 bases short and J 8 bases short, with 13 bases between. Germline V lookup: CDR1 DFQATT, CDR2 SNEGSKA (reference sequence). The CDR3 sequence is CSARENRAEEKLFF. CDR3 nucleotide sequence: TGCAGTGCTAGAGAAAACAGGGCAGAGGAAAAACTGTTTTTT.

This clonotype was observed a handful of times. The chain links TRBV4-2 to TRBJ1-2; D is ambiguous. The V end lost 0 bases, the J end lost 9 bases, and 5 bases lay between the germline ends. The CDR3 is 11 residues long. The germline V gene encodes CDR1 LGHNA and CDR2 YNFKEQ. Written as DNA, the CDR3 is TGTGCCAGCAGCCAAGAGTACAGCTACACCTTC. Protein product: CASSQEYSYTF.

This clonotype came up a few times. The chain has TRBV4-1 and TRBJ2-7, with D perhaps matching TRBD2 (6 bases). The CDR3 contains 16 residues. Germline CDR1 and CDR2: MGHRA and YSYEKL. V was trimmed by 0 bases and J by 3 bases, leaving 15 bases between them. DNA of the CDR3: TGCGCCAGCAGCCAAGATTTCGGGACGGACTACTACGAGCAGTACTTC. Residues: CASSQDFGTDYYEQYF.

The sample holds a few counts of this clonotype. This chain connects TRBV4-1 to TRBJ2-5, with 7 bases identical to TRBD1. With V trimmed by 5 bases and J by 3 bases, 0 bases remained unmatched. The CDR3 covers 12 residues. Germline CDR1 reads MGHRA; CDR2 reads YSYEKL. The DNA of the CDR3 is TGCGCCAGCAGCGGGACAGAAGAGACCCAGTACTTC. It specifies CASSGTEETQYF.

V is TRBV6-5 and J is TRBJ1-5; D uncertain. Germline assignment: CDR1 MNHEY and CDR2 SVGAGI. Deletions cut 2 bases from V and 1 base from J, with 9 bases between. The CDR3 is made up of 15 amino acids. Here the CDR3 reads CASSYGLESNQPQHF. For the CDR3, the DNA is TGTGCCAGCAGTTACGGACTGGAGAGCAATCAGCCCCAGCATTTT.

This clonotype has a handful of counts. V usage is TRBV12-3 or TRBV12-4 and J usage is TRBJ1-4; the D gene is possibly TRBD1 (5 bases). CDR3 length: 14 residues. With 3 bases removed from V and 5 bases from J, the gap between germline ends came to 10 bases. CDR3 DNA sequence: TGTGCCAGCAGTTTCGGAGGGGTCAATGAAAAACTGTTTTTT. Protein product: CASSFGGVNEKLFF.